This TCR beta chain was sequenced in a study of regulatory T cells in long-lasting Graves disease. Overall study context: The study counted Graves' disease as persistent given over 5 years of antithyroid drugs and positive TSH receptor antibodies.

The CDR3 has 14 amino acids. The V gene's germline CDR1 is MDHEN and CDR2 SYDVKM. The V gene end was trimmed by 6 bases and the J gene end by 2 bases; junction bases not matched to a gene: 5. Time point described: persistent/refractory GD, antithyroid drugs over 5 years with positive TRAb. After RNA was extracted from PBMCs, the TCR library was made from it. This clonotype was seen repeatedly, ten times or more. What it binds is not known. Library construction for TCR beta used iRepertoire HTBI primers and Arm-PCR of CDR3 regions. TCRdb recomputed calls from the multiplex PCR reads with MiXCR, one row per CDR3 protein. The sample has about 430,000 distinct CDR3 sequences, 21% seen once. Overall study findings and caveats: Those with persistent disease had in common more public clonotypes (about 3,000) than new patients (approximately 890). Favored usage of TRBV28, TRBJ1-2 and TRBJ2-5 was recorded in persistent disease. Those with persistent Graves' had less TCR diversity than newly diagnosed patients.

Sequencing used peripheral blood mononuclear cells (PBMCs), obtained when the disease was refractory, from a patient treated with antithyroid drugs. The chain is built from TRBV28 and TRBJ2-5, with 8 bases identical to TRBD2. The source of this sequence is a female donor with Graves disease. CDR3 bases: TGTGCCAGCAGATTAGCGGGATTACAAGAGACCCAGTACTTC. This codes for CASRLAGLQETQYF.